The 9 T cell receptor beta chains presented below share a single source sample, sequenced in a study of cytomegalovirus exposure and HLA in healthy donors. PCR amplification relied on 60 Vbeta primers (plus 13 Jbeta primers). Measured with immunoSEQ multiplex PCR; TCRdb has only the in-frame clones, and not every one. The sample shows about 75,000 clones, roughly 86% of them seen only once. Sample: PBMCs. The receptors here all came from a man aged 18 to 29 in good health and CMV-seronegative.

The chain has TRBV5-1 and TRBJ2-3, with 8 bases identical to TRBD2. V was pared by 3 bases and J by 2 bases, with 5 bases of the junction left unmatched. The CDR3 runs to 15 residues. The germline CDR1 and CDR2 sequences are SGHRS and YFSETQ. DNA of the CDR3: TGCGCCAGCAGCTGGGTAGCGGGACACACAGATACGCAGTATTTT. Protein product: CASSWVAGHTDTQYF.

The rearrangement joins TRBV30 to TRBJ2-7; 7 bases match TRBD1. The CDR3 runs 12 residues. CDR1 and CDR2 (germline): GTSNPN, SVGIG (reference sequence). The ends lost 2 bases at V and 7 bases at J; junction bases unmatched: 5. The CDR3 DNA reads TGTGCCTGGAGTTATAGGGGGCCGGAGCAGTACTTC. Encoded protein: CAWSYRGPEQYF.

This clone appeared a single time. The chain joins TRBV7-9 to TRBJ2-1; perhaps TRBD1 as D (6 bases). This CDR3 has 15 amino acids. Between the trimmed V and J ends, which lost 6 bases and 6 bases, there was a span of 18 bases. Germline V gene lookup returns CDR1 SEHNR and CDR2 FQNEAQ (reference sequence). The CDR3 loop reads CASRKGRLGGNEQFF. The CDR3 nucleotides read TGTGCCAGCAGAAAGGGGCGCCTAGGGGGCAATGAGCAGTTCTTC.

The chain carries TRBV4-3 and TRBJ2-1; 10 bases align to TRBD2. Germline CDR1 LGHNA, CDR2 YSLEER. J was trimmed by 2 bases and V by 0 bases; bases with no gene match: 13. The CDR3 is made up of 20 amino acids. Here the CDR3 DNA reads TGCGCCAGCAGCCAAGACAGCACGGCTAGCGGGAGTGTAGCCTACAATGAGCAGTTCTTC. It is translated as CASSQDSTASGSVAYNEQFF.

In its sample, this clone was seen a few times. This chain links TRBV7-6 with TRBJ2-2; tentatively, D is TRBD2 (6 bases). The V end lost 4 bases, the J end lost 2 bases, and 20 bases lay between the germline ends. In germline, CDR1 is SGHVS, CDR2 FNYEAQ. The CDR3 consists of 18 residues. The CDR3 nucleotides are TGTGCCAGCAGCTCTAGCCCGGGACTTCGAATTAACACCGGGGAGCTGTTTTTT. Protein sequence: CASSSSPGLRINTGELFF. The full variable domain, in which reference TRBV7-6 and TRBJ2-2 provide the parts outside the CDR3, is GAGVSQSPRYKVTKRGQDVALRCDPISGHVSLYWYRQALGQGPEFLTYFNYEAQQDKSGLPNDRFSAERPEGSISTLTIQRTEQRDSAMYRCASSSSPGLRINTGELFFGEGSRLTVL.

V and J are TRBV4-3 and TRBJ2-5, with 7 positions matching TRBD2. Germline V lookup: CDR1 LGHNA, CDR2 YSLEER. The CDR3 totals 15 residues. The V gene end was trimmed by 0 bases and the J gene end by 5 bases; junction bases not matched to a gene: 6. CDR3 region: CASSQDGGGVETQYF. CDR3 DNA sequence: TGCGCCAGCAGCCAAGATGGGGGGGGAGTGGAGACCCAGTACTTC.

To note about this clone: One junction end disagrees with the germline gene, perhaps due to a read error. The chain combines TRBV5-1 with TRBJ2-7; weak D call: TRBD1 (6 bases). CDR1 SGHRS and CDR2 YFSETQ come from the germline V gene. The CDR3 consists of 15 residues. CDR3 sequence (DNA): TGCGCCAGCAGATTGGACAGCCTGAGCTCCTACGAGCAGTACTTC. It specifies CASRLDSLSSYEQYF.

Here the CDR3 DNA reads TGTGCCATCAGCGTACGGGACACCTATGGCTACACCTTC. Translating gives CAISVRDTYGYTF. The V call is TRBV10-3, the J call TRBJ1-2, with D possibly TRBD1 on 6 matching bases. V gave up 6 bases and J gave up 4 bases, with 12 bases separating them. The CDR3 is 13 amino acids. The germline gives CDR1 ENHRY, CDR2 SYGVKD.

The V call is TRBV28, the J call TRBJ2-7; the match to TRBD2 covers 7 bases. The CDR3 spans 15 residues. V dropped 6 bases and J dropped 6; count of bases not matched to a gene: 14. Germline CDR1 reads MDHEN; CDR2 reads SYDVKM. The CDR3 reads CASSRPLAGAGEQYF. CDR3 sequence (DNA): TGTGCCAGCAGCCGACCGTTGGCGGGAGCCGGCGAGCAGTACTTC.